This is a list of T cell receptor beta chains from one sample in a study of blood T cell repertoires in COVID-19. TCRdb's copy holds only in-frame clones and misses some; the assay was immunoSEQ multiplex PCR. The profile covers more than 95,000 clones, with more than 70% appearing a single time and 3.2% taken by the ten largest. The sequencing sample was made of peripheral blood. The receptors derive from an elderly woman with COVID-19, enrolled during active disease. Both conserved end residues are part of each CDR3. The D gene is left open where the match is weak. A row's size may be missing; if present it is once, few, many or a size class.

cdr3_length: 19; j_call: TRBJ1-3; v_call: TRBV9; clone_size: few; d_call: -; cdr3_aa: CASSPLSDLGLSSGNTIYF; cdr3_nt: TGTGCCAGCAGCCCACTGTCGGACCTAGGACTGAGCTCTGGAAACACCATATATTTT
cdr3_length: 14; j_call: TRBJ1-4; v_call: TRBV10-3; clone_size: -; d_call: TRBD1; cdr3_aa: CAISSGQELGKLFF; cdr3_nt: TGTGCCATCAGTTCGGGACAGGAATTGGGAAAACTGTTTTTT
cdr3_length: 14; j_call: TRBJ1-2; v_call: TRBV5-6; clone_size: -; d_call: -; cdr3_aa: CASSLVGVDYGYTF; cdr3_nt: TGTGCCAGCAGCTTGGTCGGGGTGGACTATGGCTACACCTTC
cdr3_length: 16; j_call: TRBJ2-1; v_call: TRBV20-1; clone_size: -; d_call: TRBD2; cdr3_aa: CSASAMGLEGSSEQFF; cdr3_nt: TGCAGTGCTAGTGCGATGGGACTAGAAGGATCCAGTGAGCAGTTCTTC
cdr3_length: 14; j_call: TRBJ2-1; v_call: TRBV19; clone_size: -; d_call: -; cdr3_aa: CASSLGTEYNEQFF; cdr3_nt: TGTGCCAGTAGTCTCGGGACTGAATACAATGAGCAGTTCTTC
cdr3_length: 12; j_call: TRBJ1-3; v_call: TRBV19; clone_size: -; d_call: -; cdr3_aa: CATRDNGNTIYF; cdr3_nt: TGTGCCACGAGGGACAATGGAAACACCATATATTTT
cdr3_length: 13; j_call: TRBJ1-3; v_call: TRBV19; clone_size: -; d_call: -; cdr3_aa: CASSTQRGNTIYF; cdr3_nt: TGTGCCAGTAGTACACAACGTGGAAACACCATATATTTT
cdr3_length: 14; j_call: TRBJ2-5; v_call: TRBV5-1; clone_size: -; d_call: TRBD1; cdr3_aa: CASSSGQGRETQYF; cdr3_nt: TGCGCCAGCAGCTCCGGACAGGGAAGAGAGACCCAGTACTTC
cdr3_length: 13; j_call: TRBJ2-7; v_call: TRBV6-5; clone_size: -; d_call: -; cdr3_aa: CASSYSGLYEQYF; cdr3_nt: TGTGCCAGCAGTTACTCGGGACTGTACGAGCAGTACTTC
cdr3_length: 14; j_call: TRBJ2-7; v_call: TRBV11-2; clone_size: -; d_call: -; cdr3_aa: CASSLGGGGYEQYF; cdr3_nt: TGTGCCAGCAGCTTAGGGGGGGGCGGTTACGAGCAGTACTTC
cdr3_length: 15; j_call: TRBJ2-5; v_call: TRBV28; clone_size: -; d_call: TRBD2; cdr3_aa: CASSRSGIRSETQYF; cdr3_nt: TGTGCCAGCAGTAGGAGCGGGATTCGGTCGGAGACCCAGTACTTC
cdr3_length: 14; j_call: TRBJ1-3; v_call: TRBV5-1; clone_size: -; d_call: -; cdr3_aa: CASTQGTPGNTIYF; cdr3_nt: TGCGCCAGCACCCAGGGGACCCCTGGAAACACCATATATTTT
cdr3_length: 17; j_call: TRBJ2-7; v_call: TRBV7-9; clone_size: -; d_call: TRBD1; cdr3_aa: CASSSNTQGVSPYEQYF; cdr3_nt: TGTGCCAGCAGCTCGAATACACAGGGGGTATCACCCTACGAGCAGTACTTC
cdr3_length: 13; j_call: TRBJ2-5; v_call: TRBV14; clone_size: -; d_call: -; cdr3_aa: CASSQDGGGTQYF; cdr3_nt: TGTGCCAGCAGCCAAGACGGAGGTGGGACCCAGTACTTC
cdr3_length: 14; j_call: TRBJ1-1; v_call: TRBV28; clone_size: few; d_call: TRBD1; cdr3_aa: CAHQTGPMNTEAFF; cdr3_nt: TGTGCCCACCAGACAGGGCCTATGAACACTGAAGCTTTCTTT
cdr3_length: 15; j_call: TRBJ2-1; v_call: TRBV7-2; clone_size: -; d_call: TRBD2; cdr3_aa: CASSTPGTSGHEQFF; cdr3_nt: TGTGCCAGCAGCACCCCCGGGACTAGCGGCCATGAGCAGTTCTTC
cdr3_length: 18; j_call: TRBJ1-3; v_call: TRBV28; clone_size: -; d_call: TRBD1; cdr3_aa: CASRPLGVQGATGNTIYF; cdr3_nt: TGTGCCAGCAGGCCCTTAGGCGTTCAGGGGGCAACTGGAAACACCATATATTTT
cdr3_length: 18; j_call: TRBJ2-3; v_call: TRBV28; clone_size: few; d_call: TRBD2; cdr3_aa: CASSPLAWSGRATDTQYF; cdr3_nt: TGTGCCAGCAGTCCGCTAGCCTGGAGCGGGAGGGCCACAGATACGCAGTATTTT
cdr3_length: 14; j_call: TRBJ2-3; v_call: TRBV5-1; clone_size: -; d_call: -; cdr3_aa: CASSFERAPDTQYF; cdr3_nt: TGCGCCAGCAGCTTCGAGAGGGCCCCAGATACGCAGTATTTT
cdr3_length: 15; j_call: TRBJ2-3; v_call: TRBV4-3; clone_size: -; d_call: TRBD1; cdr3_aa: CASSQGTDLSFRQYF; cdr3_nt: TGCGCCAGCAGCCAGGGGACAGATTTATCCTTTAGGCAGTATTTT
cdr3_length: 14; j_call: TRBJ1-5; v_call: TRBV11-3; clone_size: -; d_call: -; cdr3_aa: CASSLGGINQPQHF; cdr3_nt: TGTGCCAGCAGCTTAGGCGGGATTAATCAGCCCCAGCATTTT
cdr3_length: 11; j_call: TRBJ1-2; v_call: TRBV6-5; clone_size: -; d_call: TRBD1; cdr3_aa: CASGDSYGYTF; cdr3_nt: TGTGCCAGCGGGGACAGTTATGGCTACACCTTC
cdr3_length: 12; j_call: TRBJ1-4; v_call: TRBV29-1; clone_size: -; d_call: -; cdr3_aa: CSVEGGGEKLFF; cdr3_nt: TGCAGCGTTGAAGGGGGGGGTGAAAAACTGTTTTTT
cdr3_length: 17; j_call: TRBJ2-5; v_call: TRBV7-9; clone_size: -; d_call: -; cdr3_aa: CASSLGFTDTRGETQYF; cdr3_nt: TGTGCCAGCAGCTTAGGTTTCACGGACACAAGGGGGGAGACCCAGTACTTC
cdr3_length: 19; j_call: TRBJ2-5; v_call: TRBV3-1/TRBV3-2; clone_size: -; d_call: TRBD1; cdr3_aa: CASSRAVGTGVIIVETQYF; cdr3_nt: TGTGCCAGCAGCCGAGCCGTAGGGACAGGGGTTATCATCGTGGAGACCCAGTACTTC
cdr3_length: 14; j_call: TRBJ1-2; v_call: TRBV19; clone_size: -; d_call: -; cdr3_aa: CASSIRGQNYGYTF; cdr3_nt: TGTGCCAGTAGTATAAGAGGGCAGAACTATGGCTACACCTTC
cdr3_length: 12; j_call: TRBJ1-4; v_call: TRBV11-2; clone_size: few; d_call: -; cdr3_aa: CASSPGGEKLFF; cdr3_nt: TGTGCCAGCAGCCCGGGTGGGGAAAAACTGTTTTTT
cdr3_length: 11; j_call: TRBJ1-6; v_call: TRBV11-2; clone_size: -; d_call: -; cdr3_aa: CASSFSGPLHF; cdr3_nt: TGTGCCAGCAGCTTCAGTGGACCCCTCCACTTT
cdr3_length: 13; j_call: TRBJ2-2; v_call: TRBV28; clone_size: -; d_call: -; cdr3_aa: CASRGHNTGELFF; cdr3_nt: TGTGCCAGCAGGGGACACAACACCGGGGAGCTGTTTTTT
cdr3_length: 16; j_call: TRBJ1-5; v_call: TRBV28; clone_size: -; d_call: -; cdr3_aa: CASSTPDRISNQPQHF; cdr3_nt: TGTGCCAGCAGTACCCCGGACAGAATTAGCAATCAGCCCCAGCATTTT
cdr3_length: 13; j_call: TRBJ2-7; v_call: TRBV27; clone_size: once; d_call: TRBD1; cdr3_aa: CASSRQGKYEQYF; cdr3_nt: TGTGCCAGCAGCAGACAGGGGAAGTACGAGCAGTACTTC
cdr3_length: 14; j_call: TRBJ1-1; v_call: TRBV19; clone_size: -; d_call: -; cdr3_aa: CASSPSPENTEAFF; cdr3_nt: TGTGCCAGTAGTCCCTCGCCAGAGAACACTGAAGCTTTCTTT
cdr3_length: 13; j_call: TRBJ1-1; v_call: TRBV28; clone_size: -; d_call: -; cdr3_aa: CASSGGLDTEAFF; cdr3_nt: TGTGCCTCCTCGGGGGGGCTGGACACTGAAGCTTTCTTT
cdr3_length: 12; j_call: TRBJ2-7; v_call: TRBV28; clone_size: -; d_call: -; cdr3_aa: CASGGVADEQYF; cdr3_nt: TGTGCCAGCGGCGGGGTGGCAGACGAGCAGTACTTC
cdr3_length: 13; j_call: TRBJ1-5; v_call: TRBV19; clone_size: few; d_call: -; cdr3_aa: CASSRNGDQPQHF; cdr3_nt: TGTGCCAGTAGCCGGAACGGGGATCAGCCCCAGCATTTT
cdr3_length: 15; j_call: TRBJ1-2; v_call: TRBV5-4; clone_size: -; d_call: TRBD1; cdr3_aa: CASSSPGQGAEGYTF; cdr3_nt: TGTGCCAGCAGCTCTCCGGGACAGGGGGCAGAGGGCTACACCTTC
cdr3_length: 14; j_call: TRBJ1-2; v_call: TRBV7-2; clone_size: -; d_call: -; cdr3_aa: CASSQGWGRYGYTF; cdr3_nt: TGTGCCAGCAGCCAAGGGTGGGGGCGATATGGCTACACCTTC
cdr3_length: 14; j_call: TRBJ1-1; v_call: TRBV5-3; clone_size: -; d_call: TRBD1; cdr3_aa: CARSLAGTGKKAFF; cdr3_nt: TGTGCCAGAAGCTTGGCCGGGACAGGGAAAAAAGCTTTCTTT
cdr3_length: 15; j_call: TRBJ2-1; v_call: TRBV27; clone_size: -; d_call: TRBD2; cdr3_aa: CASYPTSGRGNEQFF; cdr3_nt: TGTGCCAGCTATCCCACTAGCGGGAGGGGAAATGAGCAGTTCTTC
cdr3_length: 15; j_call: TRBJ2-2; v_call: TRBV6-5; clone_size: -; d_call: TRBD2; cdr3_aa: CASSYSPRPAGGLFF; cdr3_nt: TGTGCCAGCAGTTACTCGCCCCGTCCGGCGGGGGGGCTGTTTTTT
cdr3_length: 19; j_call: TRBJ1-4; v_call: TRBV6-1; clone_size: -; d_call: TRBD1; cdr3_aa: CASSDHHRTGQTTNEKLFF; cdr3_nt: TGTGCCAGCAGTGACCACCACCGGACGGGACAGACAACTAATGAAAAACTGTTTTTT
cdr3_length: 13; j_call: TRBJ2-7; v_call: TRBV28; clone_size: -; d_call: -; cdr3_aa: CASSTIGVHEQYF; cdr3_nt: TGTGCCAGCAGTACCATCGGGGTCCACGAGCAGTACTTC
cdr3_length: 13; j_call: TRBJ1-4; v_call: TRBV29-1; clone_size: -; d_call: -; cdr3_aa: CSVRRQGREKLFF; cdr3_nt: TGCAGCGTTAGAAGGCAGGGCCGGGAAAAACTGTTTTTT
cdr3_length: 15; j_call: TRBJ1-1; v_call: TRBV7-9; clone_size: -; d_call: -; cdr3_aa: CASSSLSEAAAEAFF; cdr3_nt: TGTGCCAGCAGCAGCCTCTCGGAAGCGGCCGCTGAAGCTTTCTTT
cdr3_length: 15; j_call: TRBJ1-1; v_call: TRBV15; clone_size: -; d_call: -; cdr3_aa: CATSRDREGNTEAFF; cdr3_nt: TGTGCCACCAGCAGAGATCGTGAGGGGAACACTGAAGCTTTCTTT